Below are 27 T cell receptor beta chains sequenced from a single sample in a study of blood T cell repertoires in COVID-19. The table came from immunoSEQ multiplex PCR; TCRdb's copy has only in-frame clones and leaves some out. The sample has more than 15,000 clones, 88% seen once. The sequenced sample was peripheral blood. These receptors were collected from a human donor in a cohort sampled during active COVID-19.

This clone was detected once. The rearrangement uses TRBV24-1 and TRBJ2-5; tentatively, D is TRBD2 (6 bases). In germline, CDR1 is KGHDR, CDR2 SFDVKD. Trimming removed 2 bases at V and 5 bases at J, with 14 bases between. The CDR3 runs to 15 residues. The CDR3 is CATSDSPGRMETQYF. The CDR3 nucleotides read TGTGCCACCAGTGATTCCCCGGGGAGGATGGAGACCCAGTACTTC.

The chain carries TRBV7-8 and TRBJ2-1; 9 bases are shared with TRBD2. In germline, CDR1 is SGHVS, CDR2 FQNEAQ. Trimming at V came to 5 bases and at J to 4 bases, leaving 6 bases not matched to a gene. The CDR3 extends over 15 amino acids. The CDR3 DNA reads as TGTGCCAGCAGCCCCGGGACTAGCTGGTACAATGAGCAGTTCTTC. Translation gives CASSPGTSWYNEQFF. Using reference TRBV7-8 and TRBJ2-1 for the parts outside the CDR3, the full variable domain is GAGVSQSPRYKVAKRGQDVALRCDPISGHVSLFWYQQALGQGPEFLTYFQNEAQLDKSGLPSDRFFAERPEGSVSTLKIQRTQQEDSAVYLCASSPGTSWYNEQFFGPGTRLTVL.

The chain uses TRBV28 and TRBJ2-7; perhaps TRBD1 as D (6 bases). Trimming cost V 8 bases and J 3 bases, with 8 bases left between them. Germline CDR1 and CDR2: MDHEN and SYDVKM. The CDR3 runs to 11 residues. CDR3: CASRDNYEQYF. The CDR3 nucleotides are TGTGCCAGCCGGGACAACTACGAGCAGTACTTC.

The genes are TRBV5-1 and TRBJ2-1; TRBD2 aligns across 12 bases. The CDR3 length is 19 residues. CDR1 is SGHRS and CDR2 is YFSETQ in the germline V gene. With V trimmed by 1 base and J by 2 bases, 10 bases remained unmatched. CDR3 sequence reads: CASSLMSSGRAGAYNEQFF. CDR3 coding DNA: TGCGCCAGCAGCTTGATGTCTAGCGGGAGGGCCGGGGCCTACAATGAGCAGTTCTTC. The whole variable domain, remainder taken from reference TRBV5-1 and TRBJ2-1, is KAGVTQTPRYLIKTRGQQVTLSCSPISGHRSVSWYQQTPGQGLQFLFEYFSETQRNKGNFPGRFSGRQFSNSRSEMNVSTLELGDSALYLCASSLMSSGRAGAYNEQFFGPGTRLTVL.

This chain uses TRBV7-9 with TRBJ2-5; 9 bases line up with TRBD2. Trimming cost V 5 bases and J 1 base; bases outside gene matches: 8. CDR1 SEHNR and CDR2 FQNEAQ come from the germline V gene (reference sequence). The CDR3 length is 16 residues. The CDR3 loop is CASSPRGAGGQETQYF. Written as DNA, the CDR3 is TGTGCCAGCAGCCCCCGGGGAGCGGGAGGCCAAGAGACCCAGTACTTC.

The CDR3, as DNA: TGCAGCGTTGAAGACAGACAGCACGGCTACACCTTC. It encodes CSVEDRQHGYTF. The V call is TRBV29-1, the J call TRBJ1-2, with a tentative D call TRBD1 (5 bases). V was cut by 0 bases and J by 8 bases, with 10 bases left in between. Germline lookup yields CDR1 SQVTM and CDR2 ANQGSEA. This CDR3 is 12 amino acids long. The variable domain in full, with the rest retrieved from reference TRBV29-1 and TRBJ1-2, is SAVISQKPSRDICQRGTSLTIQCQVDSQVTMMFWYRQQPGQSLTLIATANQGSEATYESGFVIDKFPISRPNLTFSTLTVSNMSPEDSSIYLCSVEDRQHGYTFGSGTRLTVV.

The chain is built from TRBV11-2 and TRBJ2-1, with 10 bases lining up with TRBD2. J was trimmed by 8 bases and V by 2 bases; bases with no gene match: 3. Germline V CDR1 and CDR2: SGHAT, FQNNGV. The CDR3 loop spans 14 amino acids. The CDR3 loop is CASSLTSGNYEQFF. In nucleotides, the CDR3 is TGTGCCAGCAGCTTAACTAGCGGGAATTATGAGCAGTTCTTC.

The CDR3 DNA reads TGTGCCAGTAATGGGGGAGGTGAGCAGTTCTTC. Protein product: CASNGGGEQFF. The V and J genes are TRBV19 and TRBJ2-1; D is possibly TRBD2 (6 bases). The CDR3 has 11 amino acids. V was clipped by 7 bases and J by 9 bases, with 10 bases between them. Germline V gene sequence: CDR1 LNHDA, CDR2 SQIVND (reference sequence).

This clone was picked up a small number of times. V is TRBV6-4 and J is TRBJ2-6; D remains unclear. The length of the CDR3 is 18 residues. V lost 0 bases, J lost 2 bases, and 14 bases lay in between. In germline, CDR1 is MRHNA, CDR2 SNTAGT. The CDR3 coding sequence is TGTGCCAGCAGTGACTCGAGTCTTGGCGGTCCTGGGGCCAACGTCCTGACTTTC. Protein sequence: CASSDSSLGGPGANVLTF.

The chain couples TRBV14 to TRBJ2-5; a weak D match, TRBD2 (5 bases). The germline CDR1 and CDR2 sequences are SGHDN and FVKESK. V dropped 1 base and J dropped 5 bases, with 11 bases sitting between them. This CDR3 has 14 amino acids. The CDR3 loop reads CASSQGGRTETQYF. DNA for the CDR3: TGTGCCAGCAGCCAAGGAGGGAGAACGGAGACCCAGTACTTC.

The V and J genes are TRBV4-1 and TRBJ1-1; TRBD1 matches 7 bases. Germline CDR1 reads MGHRA; CDR2 reads YSYEKL. CDR3 length: 16 residues. The junction had 15 bases not matched to a gene; V was cut back by 3 bases and J by 8 bases. CDR3: CASSHQDKKQGREAFF. The CDR3 DNA is TGCGCCAGCAGCCATCAAGATAAGAAACAGGGGAGAGAAGCTTTCTTT.

The J gene is TRBJ2-2, the V gene TRBV6-4, with a tentative D call TRBD1 (6 bases). Germline CDR1 and CDR2: MRHNA and SNTAGT. V was trimmed by 6 bases and J by 0 bases, leaving 14 bases between them. The CDR3 totals 16 residues. CDR3 DNA: TGTGCCAGCAGAGGTTCCCGGACAGCGAACACCGGGGAGCTGTTTTTT. It codes for CASRGSRTANTGELFF.

This rearrangement joins TRBV7-2 to TRBJ1-1, with D maybe TRBD1 (5 bases). Trimming left V 3 bases short and J 7 bases short, with 12 bases between. Germline V gene sequence: CDR1 SGHTA, CDR2 FQGNSA. CDR3 size: 13 residues. CDR3 in DNA: TGTGCCAGCAGCTTTAATCGGGGGGGTGAAGCTTTCTTT. The encoded protein is CASSFNRGGEAFF. The full variable domain, rest sourced from reference TRBV7-2 and TRBJ1-1, is GAGVSQSPSNKVTEKGKDVELRCDPISGHTALYWYRQSLGQGLEFLIYFQGNSAPDKSGLPSDRFSAERTGGSVSTLTIQRTQQEDSAVYLCASSFNRGGEAFFGQGTRLTVV.

This chain connects TRBV19 to TRBJ2-7; possibly TRBD2 for D (5 bases). CDR1 is LNHDA and CDR2 is SQIVND in the germline V gene (reference sequence). The CDR3 is 15 residues long. The V gene lost 5 bases and the J gene lost 6 bases, with 20 bases spanning the gap. The CDR3 loop is CASSLVSASGSEQYF. The CDR3 DNA reads TGTGCCAGTAGTTTGGTGTCGGCCTCGGGGAGCGAGCAGTACTTC.

The chain uses TRBV19 and TRBJ1-4; perhaps TRBD1 as D (5 bases). V gave up 3 bases and J gave up 4 bases, with 12 bases separating them. Germline assignment: CDR1 LNHDA and CDR2 SQIVND (reference sequence). The CDR3 contains 15 residues. The CDR3, as DNA: TGTGCCAGTAGTATGGTCGGCCAGGGTAATGAAAAACTGTTTTTT. As protein: CASSMVGQGNEKLFF.

CDR3 loop: CASSAHRENGYTF. In DNA, the CDR3 is TGTGCCAGCAGTGCTCACAGAGAAAATGGCTACACCTTC. V and J are TRBV2 and TRBJ1-2; D uncertain. V lost 4 bases to trimming and J lost 6 bases, with 12 bases between them. Germline CDR1 SNHLY, CDR2 FYNNEI. The CDR3 has 13 amino acids.

This chain joins TRBV2 and TRBJ2-2, with TRBD1 matching 11 bases. Germline assignment: CDR1 SNHLY and CDR2 FYNNEI. The V and J ends lost 6 bases and 4 bases, in that order; junction bases with no gene match: 10. The CDR3 extends over 17 amino acids. CDR3 region: CASRDRTGGFGTGELFF. CDR3 coding DNA: TGTGCCAGCAGGGATCGGACAGGGGGCTTTGGCACCGGGGAGCTGTTTTTT.

The chain couples TRBV19 to TRBJ1-2; a possible D gene is TRBD1 (5 bases). In germline, CDR1 is LNHDA, CDR2 SQIVND (reference sequence). The CDR3 consists of 16 residues. Trimming took 3 bases from V and 7 from J, leaving 21 bases between them. The CDR3 is CASSIEGVQGGVGYTF. CDR3 bases: TGTGCCAGTAGTATCGAGGGAGTGCAGGGAGGAGTTGGCTACACCTTC. Filled out from reference TRBV19 and TRBJ1-2, the complete variable domain reads DGGITQSPKYLFRKEGQNVTLSCEQNLNHDAMYWYRQDPGQGLRLIYYSQIVNDFQKGDIAEGYSVSREKKESFPLTVTSAQKNPTAFYLCASSIEGVQGGVGYTFGSGTRLTVV.

The table lists this clone with a few counts. The V and J genes are TRBV3-1 (or the pseudogene TRBV3-2) and TRBJ1-1; D uncertain. The CDR3 runs 11 residues. Germline CDR1 is LGHDT and CDR2 is YNNKEL (reference sequence). Trimming cost V 1 base and J 6 bases, with 3 bases left between them. CDR3 amino acids: CASSQAAEAFF. CDR3 in DNA: TGTGCCAGCAGCCAAGCAGCTGAAGCTTTCTTT.

This chain uses TRBV14 with TRBJ2-5; 7 bases line up with TRBD1. The V gene's germline CDR1 is SGHDN and CDR2 FVKESK. The CDR3 loop spans 13 amino acids. V lost 5 bases and J lost 2; bases outside the gene matches: 2. The CDR3, as DNA: TGTGCCAGCAGCAGGGGGCGACAAGAGACCCAGTACTTC. This codes for CASSRGRQETQYF.

The chain couples TRBV7-2 to TRBJ1-2, with 10 bases that match TRBD1. The V gene's germline CDR1 is SGHTA and CDR2 FQGNSA. J was trimmed by 6 bases and V by 1 base; bases with no gene match: 5. This CDR3 region has 15 residues. CDR3 loop: CASSLEGGTGDGYTF. The CDR3 DNA follows: TGTGCCAGCAGCTTAGAGGGCGGGACAGGGGATGGCTACACCTTC.

The chain joins TRBV7-2 to TRBJ2-7; TRBD2 agrees at 8 bases. CDR3 size: 15 residues. Germline assignment: CDR1 SGHTA and CDR2 FQGNSA. The V and J ends lost 0 bases and 3 bases, in that order; junction bases with no gene match: 4. This chain's CDR3 is CASSLAAGGYYEQYF. The CDR3 DNA reads as TGTGCCAGCAGCTTAGCGGCGGGAGGTTACTACGAGCAGTACTTC.

The CDR3 region has the DNA TGCAGTGCTAGCCTCTACTACGAGCAGTACTTC. Translation gives CSASLYYEQYF. The rearrangement uses TRBV20-1 and TRBJ2-7; D gene ambiguous. The CDR3 length is 11 residues. Per the germline V gene, CDR1 is DFQATT and CDR2 is SNEGSKA (reference sequence). Deletions cut 3 bases from V and 3 bases from J, with 6 bases between.

The V call is TRBV11-3, the J call TRBJ1-4, with D maybe TRBD1 (5 bases). V lost 7 bases and J lost 0, with 18 bases in between. The CDR3 has 17 amino acids. Germline V gene data show CDR1 as SGHNT and CDR2 as YENEEA. Here the CDR3 reads CASTEMILTATNEKLFF. The CDR3 bases are TGTGCCAGCACCGAAATGATACTGACAGCAACTAATGAAAAACTGTTTTTT. Full variable domain (remainder filled in from reference TRBV11-3 and TRBJ1-4): EAGVVQSPRYKIIEKKQPVAFWCNPISGHNTLYWYLQNLGQGPELLIRYENEEAVDDSQLPKDRFSAERLKGVDSTLKIQPAELGDSAVYLCASTEMILTATNEKLFFGSGTQLSVL.

The rearrangement uses TRBV20-1 and TRBJ2-7, with unresolved D. V gave up 2 bases and J gave up 3 bases, with 5 bases separating them. In germline, CDR1 is DFQATT, CDR2 SNEGSKA (reference sequence). The CDR3 spans 11 residues. As DNA, the CDR3 is TGCAGTGCTAGAAACAGCTACGAGCAGTACTTC. Its protein product is CSARNSYEQYF.

The rearrangement uses TRBV28 and TRBJ2-2, with a weak D call TRBD2 (6 bases). Germline V gives CDR1 MDHEN, CDR2 SYDVKM. CDR3 length: 15 residues. The V end lost 3 bases, the J end lost 6 bases, and 14 bases lay between the germline ends. The CDR3 region is CASSLGGTFSGELFF. The CDR3 bases are TGTGCCAGCAGTTTGGGGGGAACGTTTTCCGGGGAGCTGTTTTTT. Full variable domain (missing parts from reference TRBV28 and TRBJ2-2): DVKVTQSSRYLVKRTGEKVFLECVQDMDHENMFWYRQDPGLGLRLIYFSYDVKMKEKGDIPEGYSVSREKKERFSLILESASTNQTSMYLCASSLGGTFSGELFFGEGSRLTVL.

This clone turned up a few times. This chain uses TRBV19 with TRBJ2-1; weak D call: TRBD2 (6 bases). Germline V CDR1 and CDR2: LNHDA, SQIVND (reference sequence). The CDR3 spans 15 residues. Trimming pared 3 bases from V and 9 bases from J, leaving 18 bases between. The CDR3 sequence is CASSINPGVIIEQFF. Here the CDR3 DNA reads TGTGCCAGTAGTATTAACCCGGGGGTGATTATTGAGCAGTTCTTC.